This T cell receptor beta chain was identified in a study of radiotherapy plus CTLA-4 blockade in lung cancer. Study at large: Objective response rate was over 15%; disease control rate, 25% to 35%. Study-wide findings and caveats: Once radiotherapy plus ipilimumab had been given, TCR clones derived from tumor expanded in blood. The best prediction of response reportedly came from early blood T cell clone dynamics, with interferon-beta.

Repertoires were generated with immunoSEQ multiplex PCR, while TCRdb's copy carries only in-frame clones and drops some. The data show more than 90,000 clones, with 70% to 90% seen just once and 4.5% to 6% held by the top ten. Turning to this clone: Antigen unknown.

The V and J ends lost 4 bases and 2 bases respectively, with 11 bases between them. CDR3 length: 14 amino acids. Germline V gives CDR1 LNHDA, CDR2 SQIVND (reference sequence). Here the sequenced sample was peripheral blood, taken from a patient treated with radiotherapy plus ipilimumab. The V call is TRBV19, the J call TRBJ1-2; D ambiguous. This receptor was identified in a human donor with non-small cell lung cancer that progressed on radiotherapy plus ipilimumab. The CDR3 reads CASSRSGNNYGYTF. The CDR3 DNA follows: TGTGCCAGTAGTAGGTCGGGAAACAACTATGGCTACACCTTC.